This TCR beta chain was recorded in a study of post-analysis software for immune sequencing data (dated by TCRdb to 2013 to 2016). About the full investigation: Relapsing-remitting, secondary progressive and progressive-relapsing multiple sclerosis were recorded as disease courses, and subtype annotation was lacking for some patients. A subset of samples was prepared in parallel using single-end sample barcoding, then pooled and co-amplified after Illumina adapter ligation. The patient repertoires were compared against roughly 12 previously published healthy control repertoires obtained from donors aged 6 to 25 years.

Trimming removed 7 bases from V and 3 bases from J, leaving 17 bases between the germline ends. In the germline V gene (reference sequence), CDR1 corresponds to MNHNY and CDR2 to SVGAGI. There are 15 amino acids in the CDR3, from cysteine to phenylalanine inclusive. Only the CDR3 DNA is retained, 45 bases long and in frame from the first base. Library preparation was by PCR. This sample was sequenced with an Illumina HiSeq 2500. Unique molecular identifiers were incorporated into TCR beta cDNA libraries to reduce PCR and sequencing biases. Per 1 to 10 million input T cells, 500,000 or so cDNA molecules were obtained, such that each molecule approximated one T cell. The patient libraries were prepared and sequenced using the same protocol as the earlier healthy control dataset. Samples belonging to the same batch were prepared together, multiplexed and sequenced on a shared HiSeq lane. The authors processed their data as follows. MIGEC handled the raw barcoded reads, throwing out single-read molecular identifier groups before consensus assembly and CDR3 extraction. VDJtools was used for post-analysis of the clonotype tables, and diversity was normalized by down-sampling every dataset to the size of the smallest sample. Repertoire overlap clustering matched CDR3 amino acid but not nucleotide sequences to correct batch-related cross-sample contamination. In-frame beta chains were kept once TCRdb had trimmed the public reads at Q25 with fastp and called clones with MiXCR. Each record represents a unique CDR3 protein, reported with the most common genes and DNA among its rows. TCRdb assigned the V and J calls; the authors' analysis was not used. The sample has 380,000 or so distinct CDR3 sequences on record, roughly 36% of them singletons. 13% of the sample lies in the top ten.

Summary of the overall study and its limitations: Normalized Chao1 diversity was significantly lower in multiple sclerosis patients than controls, suggesting substantial peripheral T-cell clonal expansion. The control group was slightly older than the multiple sclerosis patient group. Patients showed significantly higher frequencies than controls for several TRBV segments, among them TRBV5-6, TRBV5-1 and TRBV20-1. Direct clustering with F measure revealed strong co-clustering of samples prepared in the same batch, which led to a batch-effect correction.

TCR beta repertoires were profiled from peripheral blood of 13 young patients with multiple sclerosis to demonstrate the VDJtools post-analysis software. The multiple sclerosis patients were children and adolescents ranging in age from about 6 to 17 years. A word on this clonotype: Its binding antigen is unknown. Within one base of it there is no much larger clone, and no base qualities were kept.

Material for sequencing was blood. The receptor's source is a girl aged 5-17 years with multiple sclerosis. The chain couples TRBV6-6 to TRBJ2-3, with the D call perhaps TRBD1 or TRBD2, each one matching 7 bases. CDR3 protein: CASTQGGGATDTQYF. The DNA sequence is given as TGTGCCAGCACCCAGGGGGGGGGCGCGACAGATACGCAGTATTTT.